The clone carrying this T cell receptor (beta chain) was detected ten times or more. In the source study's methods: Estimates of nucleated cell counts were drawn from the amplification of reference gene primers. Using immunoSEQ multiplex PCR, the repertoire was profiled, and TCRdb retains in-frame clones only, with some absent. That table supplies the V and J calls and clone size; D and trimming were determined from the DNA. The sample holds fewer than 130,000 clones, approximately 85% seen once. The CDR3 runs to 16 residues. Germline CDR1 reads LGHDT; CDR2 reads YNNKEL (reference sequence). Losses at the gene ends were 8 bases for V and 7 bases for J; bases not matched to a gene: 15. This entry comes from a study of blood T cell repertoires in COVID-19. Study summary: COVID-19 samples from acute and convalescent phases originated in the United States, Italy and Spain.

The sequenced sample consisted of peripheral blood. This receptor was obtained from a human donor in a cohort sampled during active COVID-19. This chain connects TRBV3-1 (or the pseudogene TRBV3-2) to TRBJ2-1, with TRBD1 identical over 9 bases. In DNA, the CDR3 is TGTGCCAGCTGGAAGGACAGGGGAGAACTTAGGAATGAGCAGTTCTTC. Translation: CASWKDRGELRNEQFF.